This is a list of T cell receptor beta chains from one sample in a study of blood T cell repertoires in COVID-19. Generated by immunoSEQ multiplex PCR, the TCRdb table keeps only in-frame clones and is missing some. The sample contains more than 300,000 clones, around 88% of which appear only once. Sample: peripheral blood. These receptors all stem from a woman between 50 and 59 years old with acute or convalescent COVID-19. The CDR3 runs from the conserved cysteine through the conserved F or W. The D gene is left open where the match is weak.

d_call j_call v_call cdr3_nt cdr3_aa
TRBD2 TRBJ2-7 TRBV9 TGTGCCAGCAGCGTCGCAGCCGGGACTAGCGGCTACGAGCAGTACTTC CASSVAAGTSGYEQYF
TRBD1 TRBJ2-3 TRBV24-1 TGTGCCACCAGTGATTCGCCATTGGACAGGCAAGAGGGTAAAGATACGCAGTATTTT CATSDSPLDRQEGKDTQYF
TRBD1 TRBJ2-7 TRBV19 TGTGCCAGTAGTAGGCCCCCCGGGACAGGGTACGGCTACGAGCAGTACTTC CASSRPPGTGYGYEQYF
TRBD1 TRBJ1-1 TRBV3-1/TRBV3-2 TGTGCCAGCAGCCCAGGCAGGGACAGAGCAGTGAACACTGAAGCTTTCTTT CASSPGRDRAVNTEAFF
NA TRBJ1-1 TRBV12-3/TRBV12-4 TGTGCCAGCAGCCACGAGGGGGTAACTGAAGCTTTCTTT CASSHEGVTEAFF
TRBD2 TRBJ2-3 TRBV11-2 TGTGCCAGCAGCCCCCGGACTAGCGGGAGCCCAGATACGCAGTATTTT CASSPRTSGSPDTQYF
NA TRBJ1-5 TRBV5-6 TGTGCCAGCAGCTTGGGAGCGACAGGTATCAATCAGCCCCAGCATTTT CASSLGATGINQPQHF
NA TRBJ1-2 TRBV5-1 TGCGCCAGCAGCTTACGGGACTTTGACTATGGCTACACCTTC CASSLRDFDYGYTF
TRBD2 TRBJ2-1 TRBV7-2 TGTGCCAGCAGCTCATGGACTAGCAGAGACAATGAGCAGTTCTTC CASSSWTSRDNEQFF
TRBD2 TRBJ2-1 TRBV27 TGTGCCAGCAGTTTATACAGCGGGAGAGTTGTGGAGCAGTTCTTC CASSLYSGRVVEQFF
TRBD1 TRBJ1-6 TRBV5-1 TGCGCCAGCAGCTTGGGACAGGGTTCCAGATCACCCCTCCACTTT CASSLGQGSRSPLHF
TRBD2 TRBJ2-3 TRBV19 TGTGCCAGTAGGGGAGGGAGCACAGATACGCAGTATTTT CASRGGSTDTQYF